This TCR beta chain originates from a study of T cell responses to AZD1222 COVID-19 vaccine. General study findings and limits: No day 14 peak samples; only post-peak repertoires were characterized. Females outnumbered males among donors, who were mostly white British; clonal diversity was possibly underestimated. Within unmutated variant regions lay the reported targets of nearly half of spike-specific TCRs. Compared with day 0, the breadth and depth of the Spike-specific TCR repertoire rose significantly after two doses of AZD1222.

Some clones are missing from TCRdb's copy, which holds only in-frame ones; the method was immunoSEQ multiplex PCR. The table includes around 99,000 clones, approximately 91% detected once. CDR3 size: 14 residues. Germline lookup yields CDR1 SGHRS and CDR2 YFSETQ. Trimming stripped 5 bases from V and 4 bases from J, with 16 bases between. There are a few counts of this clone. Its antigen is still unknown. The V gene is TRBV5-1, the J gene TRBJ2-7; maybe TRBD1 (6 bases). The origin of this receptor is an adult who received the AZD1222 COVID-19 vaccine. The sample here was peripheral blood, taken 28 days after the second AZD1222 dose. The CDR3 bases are TGCGCCAGCAGTCTTGGACAGCCCGGTTACGAGCAGTACTTC. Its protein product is CASSLGQPGYEQYF.